These 6 T cell receptor beta chains originate from one sample sequenced in a study of cytomegalovirus exposure and HLA in healthy donors. PCR primers comprised 60 Vbeta and 13 Jbeta primers. Sequencing used immunoSEQ multiplex PCR; TCRdb keeps in-frame clones, though not all of them. The sample carries 140,000 to 150,000 clones, almost 80% recorded once. Source material: PBMCs. These receptors originate from a woman aged 40 to 50 in good health and CMV-seropositive.

This clone was seen a single time. The rearrangement links TRBV5-4 to TRBJ1-1; the D gene is possibly TRBD1 (6 bases). The CDR3 is 15 residues long. The ends were cut back, 3 bases at V and 5 bases at J, with 17 bases in the middle. CDR1 and CDR2 (germline): SGHNT, YYREEE (reference sequence). CDR3 amino acids: CASSSRTVTVTEAFF. CDR3 DNA sequence: TGTGCCAGCAGCTCCCGGACAGTGACGGTAACTGAAGCTTTCTTT.

The rearrangement uses TRBV2 and TRBJ1-1; 7 positions match TRBD1. Germline V gives CDR1 SNHLY, CDR2 FYNNEI. V lost 7 bases and J lost 1; bases outside the gene matches: 6. This CDR3 comprises 14 residues. CDR3 loop: CASIADRANTEAFF. CDR3 in DNA: TGTGCCAGCATTGCCGACAGGGCGAACACTGAAGCTTTCTTT.

This rearrangement joins TRBV6-1 to TRBJ1-3; tentative D call: TRBD1 (5 bases). The CDR3 is 16 residues long. Per the germline V gene, CDR1 is MNHNS and CDR2 is SASEGT. The V gene lost 4 bases and the J gene lost 0 bases, with 13 bases spanning the gap. CDR3: CASSGGRASSGNTIYF. The CDR3 DNA reads as TGTGCCAGCAGTGGAGGCAGGGCAAGCTCTGGAAACACCATATATTTT.

The count of this clone is one. The rearrangement uses TRBV7-9 and TRBJ2-5, with unresolved D. The V and J ends lost 0 bases and 5 bases respectively, with 4 bases between them. CDR3 length: 12 amino acids. Germline V gene lookup returns CDR1 SEHNR and CDR2 FQNEAQ (reference sequence). The CDR3 region is CASSLAAETQYF. CDR3 DNA: TGTGCCAGCAGCTTAGCTGCGGAGACCCAGTACTTC. Variable domain in full (rest from reference TRBV7-9 and TRBJ2-5): DTGVSQNPRHKITKRGQNVTFRCDPISEHNRLYWYRQTLGQGPEFLTYFQNEAQLEKSRLLSDRFSAERPKGSFSTLEIQRTEQGDSAMYLCASSLAAETQYFGPGTRLLVL.

This rearrangement joins TRBV5-1 to TRBJ2-7; D may be TRBD1 (6 bases). Per the germline V gene, CDR1 is SGHRS and CDR2 is YFSETQ. There are 15 residues in the CDR3. The germline V and J ends were trimmed by 2 bases and 4 bases, with 16 bases remaining between them. The CDR3 DNA sequence: TGCGCCAGCAGCTTATTTTTTGGGACACAGTACGAGCAGTACTTC. This encodes CASSLFFGTQYEQYF. The complete variable domain, with remaining parts taken from reference TRBV5-1 and TRBJ2-7, reads KAGVTQTPRYLIKTRGQQVTLSCSPISGHRSVSWYQQTPGQGLQFLFEYFSETQRNKGNFPGRFSGRQFSNSRSEMNVSTLELGDSALYLCASSLFFGTQYEQYFGPGTRLTVT.

The chain is built from TRBV5-1 and TRBJ2-7, with TRBD2 matching over 14 bases. Germline CDR1 and CDR2: SGHRS and YFSETQ. CDR3 size: 20 residues. V was clipped by 1 base and J by 2 bases; unmatched bases: 14. The CDR3 DNA follows: TGCGCCAGCAGCTTGCAACCTCGCGGACTAGCGGGGGGTAGCCCCTACGAGCAGTACTTC. It specifies CASSLQPRGLAGGSPYEQYF. Together with reference TRBV5-1 and TRBJ2-7, the CDR3 gives the full variable domain: KAGVTQTPRYLIKTRGQQVTLSCSPISGHRSVSWYQQTPGQGLQFLFEYFSETQRNKGNFPGRFSGRQFSNSRSEMNVSTLELGDSALYLCASSLQPRGLAGGSPYEQYFGPGTRLTVT.